The present T cell receptor beta chain was sequenced within a study of cytomegalovirus exposure and HLA in healthy donors. Some clones are missing from TCRdb's copy, which holds only in-frame ones; the method was immunoSEQ multiplex PCR. Here the sample spans about 150,000 clones, about 95% being singletons. Germline CDR1 is SEHNR and CDR2 is FQNEAQ (reference sequence). Between the trimmed V and J ends, which lost 4 bases and 1 base, there was a span of 13 bases. The CDR3 loop spans 15 amino acids. This sequence was found in a man aged 18 to 30 in good health and CMV-seropositive. The chain couples TRBV7-9 to TRBJ2-5, with D possibly TRBD2 on 6 matching bases. Sequencing input: PBMCs. CDR3 in amino acids: CASSSLAGAQETQYF. Here the CDR3 DNA reads TGTGCCAGCAGCTCACTAGCCGGGGCCCAAGAGACCCAGTACTTC.